The next 15 T cell receptor beta chains were all read from a single sample in a study of glioma-infiltrating T cells after dendritic cell vaccination. Time point meaning: after dendritic cell vaccination, including at tumor progression/relapse. Repertoires were generated with immunoSEQ multiplex PCR, while TCRdb's copy carries only in-frame clones and drops some. The repertoire consists of more than 95,000 clones, with 80% occurring once and the leading ten covering roughly 5.3%. The sequencing here drew on blood, taken after dendritic cell vaccination. These TCRs come from a human donor with glioblastoma.

This chain joins TRBV30 and TRBJ1-2; the D gene is possibly TRBD1 (5 bases). CDR3 length: 13 amino acids. Trimming removed 3 bases from V and 3 bases from J, with 11 bases in between. Germline V gene data show CDR1 as GTSNPN and CDR2 as SVGIG (reference sequence). The DNA for the CDR3 is TGTGCCTGGAGCGTAGGGGATTACTATGGCTACACCTTC. Translating it yields CAWSVGDYYGYTF.

This clone was seen a single time. The chain links TRBV2 to TRBJ2-6; D possibly corresponds to TRBD1 (5 bases). CDR3 length: 17 amino acids. V lost 6 bases, J lost 1 base, and 16 bases lay in between. Germline values: CDR1 SNHLY, CDR2 FYNNEI. CDR3 amino acids: CASSEQGLVSGANVLTF. The CDR3, as DNA: TGTGCCAGCAGCGAGCAGGGCCTCGTGTCTGGGGCCAACGTCCTGACTTTC.

The chain carries TRBV4-2 and TRBJ1-2; D ambiguous. CDR1 is LGHNA and CDR2 is YNFKEQ in the germline V gene. The CDR3 is 15 amino acids. V lost 1 base, J lost 0 bases, and 9 bases lay in between. The CDR3 region has the DNA TGTGCCAGCAGCCAAGGGCGAGGCACTAACTATGGCTACACCTTC. It is translated as CASSQGRGTNYGYTF.

The V gene is TRBV18, the J gene TRBJ2-3; TRBD2 matches 9 bases. Germline CDR1 reads KGHSH; CDR2 reads LQKENI. This CDR3 comprises 16 residues. Trimming removed 1 base from V and 0 bases from J; junction bases left unmatched: 2. DNA of the CDR3: TGTGCCAGCTCACCACGAGCGGGGGGAAGCACAGATACGCAGTATTTT. Its translation: CASSPRAGGSTDTQYF.

This sequence joins TRBV30 and TRBJ2-1; a weak D match, TRBD1 (6 bases). Germline CDR1 reads GTSNPN; CDR2 reads SVGIG (reference sequence). The CDR3 is 17 residues long. V gave up 1 base and J gave up 6 bases, with 22 bases separating them. The CDR3 is CAWSGAGDATASNEQFF. As DNA, the CDR3 is TGTGCCTGGAGTGGGGCAGGGGATGCTACTGCTTCCAATGAGCAGTTCTTC.

This rearrangement joins TRBV5-1 to TRBJ1-1; D is possibly TRBD1 (6 bases). The CDR3 has 15 amino acids. The germline CDR1 and CDR2 sequences are SGHRS and YFSETQ. Trimming cost V 0 bases and J 7 bases, with 16 bases left between them. DNA of the CDR3: TGCGCCAGCAGCTTGGGTAGGGGGTTTTCAAATGAAGCTTTCTTT. It codes for CASSLGRGFSNEAFF. The full variable domain, its missing parts supplied by reference TRBV5-1 and TRBJ1-1, is KAGVTQTPRYLIKTRGQQVTLSCSPISGHRSVSWYQQTPGQGLQFLFEYFSETQRNKGNFPGRFSGRQFSNSRSEMNVSTLELGDSALYLCASSLGRGFSNEAFFGQGTRLTVV.

V is TRBV2 and J is TRBJ2-5; no reliable D call. CDR1 and CDR2 (germline): SNHLY, FYNNEI. The CDR3 covers 13 residues. Deletions cut 6 bases from V and 2 bases from J, with 10 bases between. The CDR3 region has the DNA TGTGCCAGCAGCCCCAATCTACAAGAGACCCAGTACTTC. Translated, it gives CASSPNLQETQYF. Supplemented by reference TRBV2 and TRBJ2-5, the full variable domain reads EPEVTQTPSHQVTQMGQEVILRCVPISNHLYFYWYRQILGQKVEFLVSFYNNEISEKSEIFDDQFSVERPDGSNFTLKIRSTKLEDSAMYFCASSPNLQETQYFGPGTRLLVL.

The J gene is TRBJ1-4, the V gene TRBV25-1; D may be TRBD1 (6 bases). This CDR3 comprises 14 residues. The germline V gene has CDR1 MGHDK and CDR2 SYGVNS. Trimming took 6 bases from V and 7 from J, leaving 15 bases between them. CDR3 region: CASSQGILSEKLFF. The CDR3, as DNA: TGTGCCAGCAGCCAGGGGATTTTGAGTGAAAAACTGTTTTTT.

The sample holds a few counts of this clone. The chain is built from TRBV6-1 and TRBJ1-6; D possibly corresponds to TRBD1 (5 bases). V gave up 3 bases and J gave up 10 bases, with 16 bases separating them. CDR3 length: 15 residues. From germline, CDR1 is MNHNS and CDR2 SASEGT. The DNA for the CDR3 is TGTGCCAGCAGTGATAACGCAGGGCGACGATCACCCCTCCACTTT. It translates to CASSDNAGRRSPLHF.

V gene TRBV25-1 combines with J gene TRBJ1-4; D unresolved. The CDR3 sequence is 13 residues long. Germline-derived CDR1 and CDR2 are MGHDK and SYGVNS. The V and J ends lost 3 bases and 2 bases respectively, with 4 bases between them. CDR3 residues: CASSDATNEKLFF. The CDR3 region has the DNA TGTGCCAGCAGTGATGCGACTAATGAAAAACTGTTTTTT.

The rearrangement uses TRBV7-3 and TRBJ2-5, with D possibly TRBD1 on 6 matching bases. V dropped 2 bases and J dropped 4 bases, with 11 bases sitting between them. Germline values: CDR1 SGHTA, CDR2 FQGTGA. The length of the CDR3 is 14 residues. For the CDR3, the DNA is TGTGCCAGCAGCTTAGGTGGGACATCAGAGACCCAGTACTTC. This encodes CASSLGGTSETQYF.

This clone was counted a single time. The chain has TRBV10-3 and TRBJ2-1, with 9 positions matching TRBD2. This CDR3 contains 18 residues. The germline gives CDR1 ENHRY, CDR2 SYGVKD. Trimming removed 6 bases from V and 0 bases from J; junction bases left unmatched: 12. CDR3 residues: CAIRRASGARSSYNEQFF. The CDR3 DNA reads as TGTGCCATCAGAAGGGCTAGCGGGGCCCGTAGCTCCTACAATGAGCAGTTCTTC.

J is TRBJ2-1 and V is TRBV10-3; D unresolved. Germline-derived CDR1 and CDR2 are ENHRY and SYGVKD. The CDR3 extends over 13 amino acids. V dropped 5 bases and J dropped 2 bases, with 7 bases sitting between them. CDR3: CAISNYTYNEQFF. The DNA for the CDR3 is TGTGCCATCAGTAACTACACCTACAATGAGCAGTTCTTC.

The V and J genes are TRBV5-1 and TRBJ2-1; TRBD2 aligns across 8 bases. V trimming: 4 bases; J trimming: 5 bases; junction bases outside the gene matches: 14. The CDR3 covers 17 residues. CDR1 and CDR2 (germline): SGHRS, YFSETQ. CDR3 bases: TGCGCCAGCAGCCCCCGGGGAAGCGGGGGACCCCACAATGAGCAGTTCTTC. Translating gives CASSPRGSGGPHNEQFF.

The rearrangement joins TRBV12-2 to TRBJ1-3; TRBD1, the table's D call, lacks a check against the DNA. TRBV12-2 represents a pseudogene. The CDR3 covers 19 residues. The CDR3 DNA follows: TGTGCAAGTCGCTTACTCCAGAAGGGGGATCCGAGCTCTGGAAACACCATATATTTT. Protein product: CASRLLQKGDPSSGNTIYF.